The subject of this entry is one TCR beta chain. One end of the junction is discordant with germline, which a read error may explain. The data stem from a study of control samples from healthy donors and cancer patients. CDR1 is WSHSY, CDR2 SAAADI, per germline. The CDR3 covers 13 residues. The repertoire was sequenced with immunoSEQ multiplex PCR; TCRdb's copy has only in-frame clones and lacks some. Among 75,000 to 95,000 clones listed, around nine tenths were seen once. The sequence derives from a woman in her fifties or sixties with colorectal cancer. This chain connects TRBV10-2 to TRBJ2-3; D ambiguous. Sequencing was performed on PBMCs. CDR3 nucleotides: TGCGCCAGCAGCGCCTTAAGCAGAGATACGCAGTATTTT. It codes for CASSALSRDTQYF.